Listed below are T cell receptor beta chains from one sample, sequenced in a study of cytomegalovirus exposure and HLA in healthy donors. The repertoire was sequenced with immunoSEQ multiplex PCR; TCRdb's copy has only in-frame clones and lacks some. The repertoire includes almost 80,000 clones, roughly two thirds of them detected once, and 6.9% sits in the top ten. The sequencing sample was made of PBMCs. These receptor sequences come from a woman aged 50 to 60 in good health and CMV-seropositive. Each CDR3 is given with its conserved first and last residue. D genes are given only for firm matches. Expanded clones are given a class, and other clones once, few, many or no size at all.

CDR3aa: CASSASVTGTGEKLFF; CDR3nt: TGTGCCAGCAGCGCCTCCGTCACAGGGACCGGTGAAAAACTGTTTTTT; d_gene: NA; abundance: NA; v_gene: TRBV9; j_gene: TRBJ1-4
CDR3aa: CASSQDLSAGLSYNEQFF; CDR3nt: TGCGCCAGCAGCCAAGATCTATCCGCGGGCCTTTCCTACAATGAGCAGTTCTTC; d_gene: NA; abundance: once; v_gene: TRBV4-1; j_gene: TRBJ2-1
CDR3aa: CASSQQGLGYTF; CDR3nt: TGTGCCAGCAGTCAACAGGGTTTAGGCTACACCTTC; d_gene: NA; abundance: few; v_gene: TRBV25-1; j_gene: TRBJ1-2
CDR3aa: CASSIAAGYNEQFF; CDR3nt: TGTGCCAGTAGTATAGCGGCCGGGTACAATGAGCAGTTCTTC; d_gene: NA; abundance: NA; v_gene: TRBV19; j_gene: TRBJ2-1
CDR3aa: CASSLTNQPQHF; CDR3nt: TGTGCCAGTAGTCTGACAAATCAGCCCCAGCATTTT; d_gene: NA; abundance: few; v_gene: TRBV19; j_gene: TRBJ1-5
CDR3aa: CASSEAGSFPQHF; CDR3nt: TGTGCCAGCAGTGAAGCCGGGAGCTTTCCCCAGCATTTT; d_gene: NA; abundance: few; v_gene: TRBV2; j_gene: TRBJ1-5
CDR3aa: CASSPVAVGTNEKLFF; CDR3nt: TGTGCCAGCTCACCAGTTGCGGTCGGAACTAATGAAAAACTGTTTTTT; d_gene: NA; abundance: few; v_gene: TRBV18; j_gene: TRBJ1-4
CDR3aa: CAWSVSTPRGAFF; CDR3nt: TGTGCCTGGAGTGTTTCTACCCCCAGGGGGGCTTTCTTT; d_gene: TRBD1; abundance: NA; v_gene: TRBV30; j_gene: TRBJ1-1
CDR3aa: CATSRDQGTGTEQFF; CDR3nt: TGTGCCACCAGCAGAGACCAAGGCACCGGGACAGAGCAGTTCTTC; d_gene: NA; abundance: NA; v_gene: TRBV15; j_gene: TRBJ2-1
CDR3aa: CATHRGRGLSHEQFF; CDR3nt: TGTGCCACCCACCGCGGCAGGGGGCTTTCCCATGAGCAGTTCTTC; d_gene: TRBD1; abundance: NA; v_gene: TRBV28; j_gene: TRBJ2-1
CDR3aa: CASSIVGPPENEKLFF; CDR3nt: TGTGCCAGTAGTATAGTTGGCCCACCAGAAAATGAAAAACTGTTTTTT; d_gene: NA; abundance: NA; v_gene: TRBV19; j_gene: TRBJ1-4
CDR3aa: CASRTVGGGLGNTEAFF; CDR3nt: TGTGCCAGCCGTACCGTAGGGGGGGGGCTGGGGAACACTGAAGCTTTCTTT; d_gene: NA; abundance: once; v_gene: TRBV11-2; j_gene: TRBJ1-1
CDR3aa: CASSLGREETQYF; CDR3nt: TGTGCCAGCAGCTTGGGGAGGGAAGAGACCCAGTACTTC; d_gene: NA; abundance: NA; v_gene: TRBV5-4; j_gene: TRBJ2-5
CDR3aa: CASSLETGSYTF; CDR3nt: TGTGCCAGCAGCCTCGAGACGGGGAGCTACACCTTC; d_gene: NA; abundance: NA; v_gene: TRBV7-9; j_gene: TRBJ1-2
CDR3aa: CSSSSPGTDTFNQPQHF; CDR3nt: TGTTCCAGCAGCTCGCCCGGGACAGATACATTCAATCAGCCCCAGCATTTT; d_gene: TRBD1; abundance: few; v_gene: TRBV7-9; j_gene: TRBJ1-5
CDR3aa: CASSLAGGRTEAFF; CDR3nt: TGCGCCAGCAGCTTGGCTGGGGGCCGCACTGAAGCTTTCTTT; d_gene: NA; abundance: NA; v_gene: TRBV5-1; j_gene: TRBJ1-1
CDR3aa: CASTFTGGPGTGELFF; CDR3nt: TGCGCCAGCACCTTTACCGGGGGGCCGGGCACCGGGGAGCTGTTTTTT; d_gene: NA; abundance: NA; v_gene: TRBV5-1; j_gene: TRBJ2-2
CDR3aa: CASSLDRAITEAFF; CDR3nt: TGCGCCAGCAGCCTGGACAGGGCGATTACTGAAGCTTTCTTT; d_gene: TRBD1; abundance: NA; v_gene: TRBV5-1; j_gene: TRBJ1-1
CDR3aa: CASSFIGQPQHF; CDR3nt: TGTGCCAGCAGTTTCATTGGCCAGCCCCAGCATTTT; d_gene: NA; abundance: few; v_gene: TRBV27; j_gene: TRBJ1-5
CDR3aa: CASSLDMGAEAFF; CDR3nt: TGTGCCAGCAGCTTAGATATGGGAGCTGAAGCTTTCTTT; d_gene: NA; abundance: NA; v_gene: TRBV7-9; j_gene: TRBJ1-1
CDR3aa: CASSGQNGNEQFF; CDR3nt: TGCGCCAGCAGCGGACAGAACGGCAATGAGCAGTTCTTC; d_gene: NA; abundance: NA; v_gene: TRBV5-1; j_gene: TRBJ2-1
CDR3aa: CASSAWDKEKLFF; CDR3nt: TGTGCCAGCAGTGCATGGGACAAGGAAAAACTGTTTTTT; d_gene: NA; abundance: NA; v_gene: TRBV2; j_gene: TRBJ1-4
CDR3aa: CASGPETTNEKLFF; CDR3nt: TGCGCCAGCGGCCCCGAAACAACTAATGAAAAACTGTTTTTT; d_gene: NA; abundance: NA; v_gene: TRBV23-1; j_gene: TRBJ1-4
CDR3aa: CASSAVTGDRGPLHF; CDR3nt: TGTGCCAGTAGTGCGGTGACAGGGGATCGAGGACCCCTCCACTTT; d_gene: TRBD1; abundance: NA; v_gene: TRBV19; j_gene: TRBJ1-6
CDR3aa: CASSKNNAANTGELFF; CDR3nt: TGTGCCAGCAGTAAGAACAACGCGGCGAACACCGGGGAGCTGTTTTTT; d_gene: NA; abundance: NA; v_gene: TRBV6-4; j_gene: TRBJ2-2
CDR3aa: CSVPTGGINYGYTF; CDR3nt: TGCAGCGTTCCCACAGGGGGCATAAACTATGGCTACACCTTC; d_gene: TRBD1; abundance: NA; v_gene: TRBV29-1; j_gene: TRBJ1-2
CDR3aa: CASSRESYYEQYF; CDR3nt: TGTGCCAGCTCGCGGGAATCCTACTACGAGCAGTACTTC; d_gene: NA; abundance: NA; v_gene: TRBV6-5; j_gene: TRBJ2-7
CDR3aa: CASSSGGSNTEAFF; CDR3nt: TGTGCCAGCAGCTCCGGGGGGTCGAACACTGAAGCTTTCTTT; d_gene: NA; abundance: NA; v_gene: TRBV7-3; j_gene: TRBJ1-1
CDR3aa: CASSLGAGHSPLHF; CDR3nt: TGCGCCAGCAGCTTGGGTGCAGGGCACTCACCCCTCCACTTT; d_gene: NA; abundance: NA; v_gene: TRBV5-1; j_gene: TRBJ1-6
CDR3aa: CSVSGSEGGKQTTNEKLFF; CDR3nt: TGCAGCGTAAGTGGGAGCGAAGGTGGGAAACAAACAACTAATGAAAAACTGTTTTTT; d_gene: NA; abundance: NA; v_gene: TRBV29-1; j_gene: TRBJ1-4
CDR3aa: CASSLARSPYNSPLHF; CDR3nt: TGTGCCAGCAGCTTAGCCCGGTCGCCTTATAATTCACCCCTCCACTTT; d_gene: NA; abundance: NA; v_gene: TRBV7-9; j_gene: TRBJ1-6
CDR3aa: CASSGSRVGEKLFF; CDR3nt: TGTGCCAGCAGCGGCAGCAGGGTAGGAGAAAAACTGTTTTTT; d_gene: NA; abundance: NA; v_gene: TRBV9; j_gene: TRBJ1-4
CDR3aa: CASSYRTRSGLGKAFF; CDR3nt: TGTGCCAGCAGTTACCGAACTCGGTCAGGGCTGGGGAAAGCTTTCTTT; d_gene: NA; abundance: NA; v_gene: TRBV6-5; j_gene: TRBJ1-1
CDR3aa: CATSPGGISTDTQYF; CDR3nt: TGTGCCACCAGCCCCGGGGGTATAAGCACAGATACGCAGTATTTT; d_gene: NA; abundance: NA; v_gene: TRBV15; j_gene: TRBJ2-3
CDR3aa: CASSILSTDTQYF; CDR3nt: TGTGCCAGCAGCATCCTAAGCACAGATACGCAGTATTTT; d_gene: NA; abundance: NA; v_gene: TRBV5-4; j_gene: TRBJ2-3
CDR3aa: CASSFYRSGGETQYF; CDR3nt: TGTGCCAGCAGTTTCTACCGTAGCGGGGGAGAGACCCAGTACTTC; d_gene: TRBD2; abundance: NA; v_gene: TRBV28; j_gene: TRBJ2-5
CDR3aa: CASSLNRADGYTF; CDR3nt: TGTGCCAGCAGCTTAAACAGGGCAGATGGCTACACCTTC; d_gene: NA; abundance: NA; v_gene: TRBV11-2; j_gene: TRBJ1-2
CDR3aa: CAAAEIHNEQFF; CDR3nt: TGTGCCGCGGCGGAGATCCACAATGAGCAGTTCTTC; d_gene: NA; abundance: NA; v_gene: TRBV6-6; j_gene: TRBJ2-1
CDR3aa: CASMPRTGGRNEQFF; CDR3nt: TGTGCCAGCATGCCGAGGACAGGGGGGAGGAATGAGCAGTTCTTC; d_gene: TRBD1; abundance: NA; v_gene: TRBV6-6; j_gene: TRBJ2-1
CDR3aa: CSVPYKGPFNEQFF; CDR3nt: TGCAGCGTTCCATACAAGGGGCCATTTAATGAGCAGTTCTTC; d_gene: NA; abundance: NA; v_gene: TRBV29-1; j_gene: TRBJ2-1